This TCR beta chain is from a study of vaccination and CD4 T cells after COVID-19. The Oncomine TCR Beta short-read assay sequenced DNA from cultured CD4+ T cells. Via MiXCR, TCRdb re-called the PCR reads, giving one row per CDR3 protein. The table shows some 20,000 distinct CDR3 sequences, with around 55% occurring only once. The CDR3 has 13 residues. Trimming removed 5 bases from V and 5 bases from J; junction bases left unmatched: 8. CDR1 is DFQATT and CDR2 is SNEGSKA in the germline V gene (reference sequence). Treatment reported: approximately nine-day PBMC culture with coronavirus spike peptide pools or control peptides (ViraFEST assay). Notes on this clonotype: Its antigen is currently unknown.

The J gene is TRBJ2-7, the V gene TRBV20-1; TRBD1 matches at 8 bases. The source of this sequence is a human donor who had recovered from COVID-19. The specimen sequenced was CD4+ T cells from blood, cultured in vitro. The CDR3 is CSAFGRTGNEQYF. CDR3 in DNA: TGCAGTGCTTTCGGCCGGACAGGGAACGAGCAGTACTTC.